A single sample gave rise to the 14 T cell receptor beta chains below, sequenced in a study of blood T cell repertoires in COVID-19. TCRdb keeps only in-frame clones here, not all; method: immunoSEQ multiplex PCR. This table holds 150,000 to 200,000 clones, about 86% found once. Sequencing input: peripheral blood. These receptors all stem from a woman of 80 years or more in a cohort sampled during active or convalescent COVID-19.

The chain carries TRBV5-1 and TRBJ2-5; 9 positions match TRBD1. This CDR3 has 15 amino acids. Germline loops: CDR1 SGHRS, CDR2 YFSETQ. V lost 2 bases and J lost 4; bases outside the gene matches: 6. Here the CDR3 DNA reads TGCGCCAGCAGCTTAGGGGGACAGGGAGGAGAGACCCAGTACTTC. Its translation: CASSLGGQGGETQYF. The variable domain in full, completed from reference TRBV5-1 and TRBJ2-5, reads KAGVTQTPRYLIKTRGQQVTLSCSPISGHRSVSWYQQTPGQGLQFLFEYFSETQRNKGNFPGRFSGRQFSNSRSEMNVSTLELGDSALYLCASSLGGQGGETQYFGPGTRLLVL.

This chain joins TRBV5-1 and TRBJ1-2; unclear D gene. This CDR3 spans 15 amino acids. Trimming pared 6 bases from V and 7 bases from J, leaving 22 bases between. Germline V gives CDR1 SGHRS, CDR2 YFSETQ. The CDR3: CASTEFGSESGGYTF. The CDR3 region has the DNA TGCGCCAGCACCGAGTTCGGATCAGAATCAGGTGGCTACACCTTC.

The chain joins TRBV28 to TRBJ2-1; D is unclear. From germline, CDR1 is MDHEN and CDR2 SYDVKM. This CDR3 has 11 amino acids. V was cut by 7 bases and J by 4 bases, with 5 bases left in between. The CDR3 is CASTTYNEQFF. CDR3 coding DNA: TGTGCCAGCACTACTTACAATGAGCAGTTCTTC.

V and J are TRBV19 and TRBJ1-3; no firm D call. The germline CDR1 and CDR2 sequences are LNHDA and SQIVND (reference sequence). This CDR3 contains 14 residues. The germline V and J ends were trimmed by 5 bases and 4 bases, with 12 bases remaining between them. The CDR3 bases are TGTGCCAGTAGTCTGACGGAGCGGGGAAACACCATATATTTT. It translates to CASSLTERGNTIYF.

The chain couples TRBV7-9 to TRBJ1-2; TRBD1 agrees at 9 bases. Germline loops: CDR1 SEHNR, CDR2 FQNEAQ (reference sequence). J gave up 8 bases and V 1 base, and 8 bases lay outside the gene matches. The CDR3 sequence is 15 residues long. The CDR3 loop is CASSLDRGRLEGYTF. The CDR3 DNA reads as TGTGCCAGCAGCTTAGACAGGGGGCGCTTGGAGGGCTACACCTTC.

The V gene is TRBV28, the J gene TRBJ1-2; D is unresolved. Trimming removed 6 bases from V and 3 bases from J, with 8 bases in between. The CDR3 sequence is 12 residues long. Germline CDR1 MDHEN, CDR2 SYDVKM. The CDR3: CASSQAYYGYTF. The CDR3 DNA sequence: TGTGCCAGCAGCCAGGCCTACTATGGCTACACCTTC.

The rearrangement uses TRBV2 and TRBJ1-2; D uncertain. CDR1 and CDR2 from the germline V gene are SNHLY and FYNNEI. This CDR3 is 12 amino acids long. V was clipped by 7 bases and J by 4 bases, with 10 bases between them. The CDR3 coding sequence is TGTGCCAGCACGGCGGGGATCTATGGCTACACCTTC. It is translated as CASTAGIYGYTF. The entire variable domain, with the rest obtained from reference TRBV2 and TRBJ1-2, is as follows: EPEVTQTPSHQVTQMGQEVILRCVPISNHLYFYWYRQILGQKVEFLVSFYNNEISEKSEIFDDQFSVERPDGSNFTLKIRSTKLEDSAMYFCASTAGIYGYTFGSGTRLTVV.

The gene calls are TRBV5-4 and TRBJ2-1, with a weak D call TRBD2 (5 bases). The CDR3 runs to 12 residues. Germline-derived CDR1 and CDR2 are SGHNT and YYREEE (reference sequence). V was cut by 2 bases and J by 7 bases, with 7 bases left in between. CDR3 sequence: CASSLLGNEQFF. The CDR3 DNA sequence: TGTGCCAGCAGCTTACTAGGGAATGAGCAGTTCTTC.

This sequence joins TRBV11-3 and TRBJ2-3; D unclear. The CDR3 is 16 amino acids. V was pared by 0 bases and J by 1 base, with 11 bases between. The germline CDR1 and CDR2 sequences are SGHNT and YENEEA. The CDR3 DNA reads TGTGCCAGCAGCTTAGATATCCGTCCAGGCACAGATACGCAGTATTTT. It encodes CASSLDIRPGTDTQYF.

This chain uses TRBV10-3 with TRBJ2-3; the D is unclear. The CDR3 is made up of 14 amino acids. V was clipped by 3 bases and J by 0 bases, with 7 bases between them. In germline, CDR1 is ENHRY, CDR2 SYGVKD. The DNA for the CDR3 is TGTGCCATCAGTGATTCCTCTAGCACAGATACGCAGTATTTT. Translating gives CAISDSSSTDTQYF.

This chain links TRBV19 with TRBJ1-5, with 8 bases lining up with TRBD1. This CDR3 has 13 residues. Germline assignment: CDR1 LNHDA and CDR2 SQIVND (reference sequence). J lost 7 bases, V lost 5 bases, and 4 bases had no gene match. CDR3 bases: TGTGCCAGTAGTGGACAGGGCGGGCAGCCCCAGCATTTT. It codes for CASSGQGGQPQHF.

The V and J genes are TRBV19 and TRBJ1-2, with 9 bases aligning to TRBD1. This CDR3 has 14 amino acids. From germline, CDR1 is LNHDA and CDR2 SQIVND (reference sequence). J was trimmed by 4 bases and V by 6 bases; bases with no gene match: 6. The CDR3 region is CASRLGDRAYGYTF. CDR3 nucleotides: TGTGCCAGTAGGCTCGGGGACAGGGCCTATGGCTACACCTTC.

The chain couples TRBV24-1 to TRBJ2-1; 10 bases map to TRBD1. This CDR3 comprises 17 residues. V was pared by 4 bases and J by 2 bases, with 7 bases of the junction left unmatched. From germline, CDR1 is KGHDR and CDR2 SFDVKD. The CDR3 reads CATSDPGQGTTYNEQFF. CDR3 bases: TGTGCCACCAGTGACCCGGGACAGGGGACCACCTACAATGAGCAGTTCTTC.

This chain joins TRBV24-1 and TRBJ2-1, with 10 bases matching TRBD1. This CDR3 has 17 residues. Germline V gene lookup returns CDR1 KGHDR and CDR2 SFDVKD. Trimming at V came to 9 bases and at J to 5 bases, leaving 15 bases not matched to a gene. In DNA, the CDR3 is TGTGCCACCGGGGACAGGGGTTCGTCCCGGACCGACAATGAGCAGTTCTTC. Translating it yields CATGDRGSSRTDNEQFF.